The clone carrying this T cell receptor beta chain was found many times. What it recognizes is unknown. This CDR3 is 13 amino acids long. Trimming left V 2 bases short and J 8 bases short, with 12 bases between. Germline V gene sequence: CDR1 MNHNS, CDR2 SASEGT. TCRdb reanalysed the reads using MiXCR and keeps one entry per CDR3 protein. The sample has roughly 990,000 distinct CDR3 sequences, less than 35% seen once. The data originate from a study of T cell repertoires in cytomegalovirus infection. Across the study: Matching HLA type and CMV infection were both indicated by public TCR beta signatures.

V is TRBV6-1 and J is TRBJ1-1; D call uncertain. Sample: cultured CD8+ T cells from PBMCs, taken from culture after CMV antigen stimulation. The receptor's source is a human donor in good health (CMV status not recorded). Some clones in this sample may be carry-over from other donors' samples. CDR3 nucleotides: TGTGCCAGCAGTGAATGGGCGGGTGAGGAAGCTTTCTTT. Its protein product is CASSEWAGEEAFF.